The next 29 T cell receptor beta chains were all read from a single sample in a study of blood T cell repertoires in COVID-19. The protocol was immunoSEQ multiplex PCR, while the TCRdb copy is restricted to in-frame clones and leaves out a portion. The table shows 150,000 or so clones, with around four fifths occurring only once. The sequencing input was PBMCs or T cells enriched from blood (not recorded which). Receptors were obtained from a woman between 50 and 59 years old who had recovered from COVID-19.

The rearrangement links TRBV7-8 to TRBJ2-2; D is uncertain. Trimming shortened V by 3 bases and J by 0 bases, and 8 bases separated the two germline ends. CDR1 and CDR2 from the germline V gene are SGHVS and FQNEAQ. CDR3 length: 15 residues. This CDR3 reads CASSFPGTNTGELFF. The CDR3 DNA sequence: TGTGCCAGCAGCTTCCCAGGAACGAACACCGGGGAGCTGTTTTTT.

This clone was counted only a few times. The chain carries TRBV5-4 and TRBJ2-2; 7 positions agree with TRBD1. The CDR3 extends over 15 amino acids. CDR1 and CDR2 (germline): SGHNT, YYREEE (reference sequence). With 3 bases clipped from V and 2 bases from J, the junction kept 4 bases outside the gene matches. CDR3 nucleotides: TGTGCCAGCAGCTACGGGACAGACAACACCGGGGAGCTGTTTTTT. This sequence encodes CASSYGTDNTGELFF.

The rearrangement uses TRBV7-6 and TRBJ1-1; 8 bases match TRBD1. CDR3 length: 15 residues. CDR1 and CDR2 from the germline V gene are SGHVS and FNYEAQ. V lost 5 bases and J lost 1; bases outside the gene matches: 6. DNA of the CDR3: TGTGCCAGCAGCCTTAAGGACAGGGCGAACACTGAAGCTTTCTTT. Translation gives CASSLKDRANTEAFF.

The V and J genes are TRBV15 and TRBJ1-4; D ambiguous. Per germline, CDR1 LNHNV and CDR2 YYDKDF (reference sequence). This CDR3 is built from 15 residues. V gave up 1 base and J gave up 4 bases, with 10 bases separating them. CDR3 protein: CATSRGGPSNEKLFF. CDR3 sequence (DNA): TGTGCCACCAGCAGAGGAGGGCCAAGTAATGAAAAACTGTTTTTT.

The chain combines TRBV3-1 (or the pseudogene TRBV3-2) with TRBJ2-5, with D tentatively TRBD1 (6 bases). Per germline, CDR1 LGHDT and CDR2 YNNKEL (reference sequence). This CDR3 is 14 amino acids long. Trimming took 1 base from V and 2 from J, leaving 8 bases between them. The DNA for the CDR3 is TGTGCCAGCAGCCAAGGACAGGCACAAGAGACCCAGTACTTC. Amino acids: CASSQGQAQETQYF.

The chain couples TRBV10-3 to TRBJ1-1; no definite D call. This CDR3 is built from 15 residues. The germline V and J ends were trimmed by 4 bases and 4 bases, with 16 bases remaining between them. Germline CDR1 and CDR2: ENHRY and SYGVKD. In nucleotides, the CDR3 is TGTGCCATCAGTGTCGAACCTGCTGGGAGCACTGAAGCTTTCTTT. It translates to CAISVEPAGSTEAFF.

The chain has TRBV6-6 and TRBJ2-5; 8 nucleotides align to TRBD1. Germline V gene lookup returns CDR1 MNHNY and CDR2 SVGAGI (reference sequence). With 0 bases clipped from V and 6 bases from J, the junction kept 3 bases outside the gene matches. CDR3 length: 14 amino acids. CDR3 DNA sequence: TGTGCCAGCAGTTACTCAGGGGACAGGAAGACCCAGTACTTC. The encoded protein is CASSYSGDRKTQYF.

This clone was counted a few times. This chain links TRBV10-3 with TRBJ1-5; D is possibly TRBD1 (5 bases). Per the germline V gene, CDR1 is ENHRY and CDR2 is SYGVKD. Deletions cut 7 bases from V and 3 bases from J, with 13 bases between. This CDR3 has 14 amino acids. The CDR3 spells CAITAGLDNQPQHF. The DNA for the CDR3 is TGTGCCATCACGGCAGGGTTGGACAATCAGCCCCAGCATTTT.

The chain has TRBV2 and TRBJ2-5; D ambiguous. The CDR3 consists of 16 residues. V was cut by 1 base and J by 1 base, with 13 bases left in between. Germline CDR1 reads SNHLY; CDR2 reads FYNNEI. CDR3: CASSEVGRLFQETQYF. The CDR3 DNA reads as TGTGCCAGCAGTGAAGTAGGCAGGCTTTTCCAAGAGACCCAGTACTTC.

V usage is TRBV11-2 and J usage is TRBJ2-1, with 12 nucleotides matching TRBD2. V lost 6 bases and J lost 1; bases outside the gene matches: 10. This CDR3 is 18 amino acids long. Germline lookup yields CDR1 SGHAT and CDR2 FQNNGV. DNA for the CDR3: TGTGCCAGCAGACCTATCCGGACTAGCGGGGAGTCCTACAATGAGCAGTTCTTC. Its protein is CASRPIRTSGESYNEQFF.

This chain connects TRBV18 to TRBJ1-1; D is uncertain. V lost 0 bases and J lost 9, with 14 bases in between. Germline V gives CDR1 KGHSH, CDR2 LQKENI. The CDR3 consists of 14 residues. The CDR3 DNA follows: TGTGCCAGCTCACCACCGAGTGAGCGACCGAAAGCTTTCTTT. It encodes CASSPPSERPKAFF.

The J gene is TRBJ1-1, the V gene TRBV9, with a weak D call TRBD1 (6 bases). V lost 4 bases and J lost 3, with 10 bases in between. Germline CDR1 is SGDLS and CDR2 is YYNGEE. This CDR3 has 13 residues. The CDR3 spells CASSQGTYTEAFF. CDR3 sequence (DNA): TGTGCCAGCAGCCAGGGGACCTACACTGAAGCTTTCTTT.

The chain links TRBV7-9 to TRBJ1-5; unclear D gene. The CDR3 sequence is 13 residues long. In germline, CDR1 is SEHNR, CDR2 FQNEAQ (reference sequence). Trimming left V 0 bases short and J 7 bases short, with 7 bases between. Here the CDR3 reads CASSLALEQPQHF. Written as DNA, the CDR3 is TGTGCCAGCAGCTTAGCGCTAGAACAGCCCCAGCATTTT.

The chain is built from TRBV6-1 and TRBJ1-5; D is ambiguous. The CDR3 loop spans 14 amino acids. In germline, CDR1 is MNHNS, CDR2 SASEGT. Trimming removed 1 base from V and 3 bases from J, with 7 bases in between. CDR3 nucleotides: TGTGCCAGCAGTGAAGTAATCGTCAATCAGCCCCAGCATTTT. It specifies CASSEVIVNQPQHF.

This clone was recorded once. V is TRBV19 and J is TRBJ1-4; no definite D call. This CDR3 has 18 residues. V was trimmed by 6 bases and J by 0 bases, leaving 20 bases between them. CDR1 LNHDA and CDR2 SQIVND come from the germline V gene (reference sequence). CDR3 sequence: CASSKRIQPSPTNEKLFF. The CDR3 DNA sequence: TGTGCCAGTAGCAAGCGAATACAACCTTCTCCAACTAATGAAAAACTGTTTTTT.

The chain carries TRBV27 and TRBJ1-4; the D is unclear. The V end lost 6 bases, the J end lost 2 bases, and 7 bases lay between the germline ends. Germline CDR1 and CDR2: MNHEY and SMNVEV (reference sequence). The CDR3 loop spans 13 amino acids. DNA of the CDR3: TGTGCCAGCAGGGCCGGGACTAATGAAAAACTGTTTTTT. This gives the protein CASRAGTNEKLFF. Based on the CDR3 plus reference TRBV27 and TRBJ1-4, the full variable domain is EAQVTQNPRYLITVTGKKLTVTCSQNMNHEYMSWYRQDPGLGLRQIYYSMNVEVTDKGDVPEGYKVSRKEKRNFPLILESPSPNQTSLYFCASRAGTNEKLFFGSGTQLSVL.

The V and J genes are TRBV7-6 and TRBJ1-6; a weak D match, TRBD1 (6 bases). The CDR3 has 15 amino acids. The germline V and J ends were trimmed by 5 bases and 9 bases, with 17 bases remaining between them. Germline CDR1 and CDR2: SGHVS and FNYEAQ. Written as DNA, the CDR3 is TGTGCCAGCAGCCGCGCGGGGGGCTGGAGTTCACCCCTCCACTTT. Translating gives CASSRAGGWSSPLHF.

The genes are TRBV10-2 and TRBJ2-5; the D gene is possibly TRBD2 (7 bases). The CDR3 is 17 residues long. Trimming removed 8 bases at V and 0 bases at J, with 22 bases between. Germline CDR1 and CDR2: WSHSY and SAAADI. CDR3 in amino acids: CASLRGAGARYQETQYF. The CDR3 DNA follows: TGCGCCAGCCTACGTGGGGCGGGGGCTCGGTACCAAGAGACCCAGTACTTC.

This rearrangement joins TRBV2 to TRBJ2-7; TRBD2 agrees at 9 bases. The germline CDR1 and CDR2 sequences are SNHLY and FYNNEI. The V gene end was trimmed by 8 bases and the J gene end by 3 bases; junction bases not matched to a gene: 2. The CDR3 covers 12 residues. The CDR3 here is CASSRGGYEQYV. In DNA, the CDR3 is TGTGCCAGCTCGCGGGGGGGCTACGAGCAGTACGTC.

This sequence joins TRBV28 and TRBJ1-2, with D unresolved. The V gene's germline CDR1 is MDHEN and CDR2 SYDVKM. CDR3 size: 14 residues. Trimming stripped 5 bases from V and 4 bases from J, with 14 bases between. The CDR3 DNA reads TGTGCCAGCAGTCCCCCCCGCGGTAGCTATGGCTACACCTTC. Protein sequence: CASSPPRGSYGYTF.

The gene calls are TRBV5-1 and TRBJ1-2; no clear D gene. V dropped 4 bases and J dropped 6 bases, with 13 bases sitting between them. Germline CDR1 is SGHRS and CDR2 is YFSETQ. CDR3 length: 13 residues. For the CDR3, the DNA is TGCGCCAGCAGCCCCTACGGGGATCATGGCTACACCTTC. This sequence encodes CASSPYGDHGYTF.

The chain recombines TRBV11-2 with TRBJ2-5; 9 nucleotides align to TRBD1. The germline V gene has CDR1 SGHAT and CDR2 FQNNGV. This CDR3 contains 15 residues. Trimming took 5 bases from V and 6 from J; bases not matched to a gene: 10. The DNA for the CDR3 is TGTGCCAGCAGCCTCCCGGGACAGGGTGGCCAGACCCAGTACTTC. This sequence encodes CASSLPGQGGQTQYF.

The rearrangement links TRBV28 to TRBJ2-2, with 8 bases aligning to TRBD1. The CDR3 consists of 14 residues. Trimming removed 3 bases from V and 7 bases from J; junction bases left unmatched: 4. From germline, CDR1 is MDHEN and CDR2 SYDVKM. CDR3 DNA sequence: TGTGCCAGCAGTTTTTCTGACAGGGGCGGGGAGCTGTTTTTT. It translates to CASSFSDRGGELFF.

This sequence joins TRBV5-1 and TRBJ2-1; 7 positions match TRBD2. The CDR3 has 15 amino acids. The V gene end was trimmed by 3 bases and the J gene end by 4 bases; junction bases not matched to a gene: 7. CDR1 is SGHRS, CDR2 YFSETQ, per germline. This CDR3 reads CASSSAGETYNEQFF. The CDR3 DNA reads as TGCGCCAGCAGCTCGGCGGGGGAAACTTACAATGAGCAGTTCTTC.

The V and J genes are TRBV14 and TRBJ1-5; no definite D call. CDR1 SGHDN and CDR2 FVKESK come from the germline V gene. V lost 1 base to trimming and J lost 4 bases, with 8 bases between them. The CDR3 loop spans 14 amino acids. CDR3 residues: CASSQVLLNQPQHF. Written as DNA, the CDR3 is TGTGCCAGCAGCCAAGTCTTGTTAAATCAGCCCCAGCATTTT.

This clone was seen more than once but under ten times. At the DNA level, this CDR3 is encoded by other sequences in the same sample as well. The chain joins TRBV7-9 to TRBJ2-1; 9 positions agree with TRBD2. The CDR3 loop spans 16 amino acids. CDR1 SEHNR and CDR2 FQNEAQ come from the germline V gene (reference sequence). Trimming cost V 2 bases and J 1 base; bases outside gene matches: 3. The CDR3 DNA sequence: TGTGCCAGCAGCTTATGGCTAGCGGGGTCCTACAATGAGCAGTTCTTC. The encoded protein is CASSLWLAGSYNEQFF.

This sequence joins TRBV3-1 (or the pseudogene TRBV3-2) and TRBJ1-5; a possible D gene is TRBD1 (5 bases). This CDR3 is built from 20 residues. V was cut by 2 bases and J by 2 bases, with 25 bases left in between. Germline V gene data show CDR1 as LGHDT and CDR2 as YNNKEL (reference sequence). The CDR3 loop reads CASSQRSPRDSQWGNQPQHF. The DNA for the CDR3 is TGTGCCAGCAGCCAACGAAGCCCTCGGGACTCCCAATGGGGCAATCAGCCCCAGCATTTT.

This chain joins TRBV4-2 and TRBJ1-6; unclear D gene. In germline, CDR1 is LGHNA, CDR2 YNFKEQ. CDR3 size: 15 residues. V lost 7 bases, J lost 6 bases, and 16 bases lay in between. The CDR3 region is CASTEGSKSNSPLHF. The CDR3 DNA reads as TGTGCCAGCACCGAGGGCAGTAAGAGTAATTCACCCCTCCACTTT.

DNA of the CDR3: TGCGCCAGCAGCACCGGTACCGGGGAGCTGTTTTTT. It specifies CASSTGTGELFF. V usage is TRBV5-1 and J usage is TRBJ2-2; D remains unclear. The CDR3 covers 12 residues. Germline V gene sequence: CDR1 SGHRS, CDR2 YFSETQ. The V end lost 4 bases, the J end lost 5 bases, and 6 bases lay between the germline ends.